The rows below give T cell receptor beta chains drawn from one sample of a study of T cells after yellow fever vaccination. Each CDR3 protein gets one entry after TCRdb re-called the 5' RACE reads with MiXCR. The sample lists 300,000 to 350,000 distinct CDR3 sequences; 3% to 4.5% were seen once. The starting material was PBMCs, obtained 5 days after the yellow fever booster vaccination. These receptors were collected from a man aged 18 to 30 who received the YFV17D yellow fever vaccine. Each CDR3 is given with its conserved first and last residue. A D gene is named only where the DNA matches it firmly. The listing skips clone size in some rows; elsewhere it reads once, few, many or a size class.

v_gene	j_gene	d_gene	abundance	CDR3aa	CDR3nt
TRBV19	TRBJ2-5	NA	many	CASSITTGPQETQYF	TGTGCCAGTAGTATAACTACAGGACCCCAAGAGACCCAGTACTTC
TRBV5-1	TRBJ2-3	TRBD2	NA	CASRSGEITDTQYF	TGCGCCAGCAGAAGCGGGGAGATCACAGATACGCAGTATTTT
TRBV7-2	TRBJ2-1	NA	few	CASSFLALGNEQFF	TGTGCCAGCAGCTTTCTAGCCCTGGGGAATGAGCAGTTCTTC
TRBV29-1	TRBJ2-7	NA	NA	CSVEGQGHSSYEQYF	TGCAGCGTTGAAGGCCAGGGTCACAGCTCCTACGAGCAGTACTTC
TRBV11-2	TRBJ2-3	NA	many	CASTWALDTQYF	TGTGCCAGCACATGGGCCTTGGATACGCAGTATTTT
TRBV10-3	TRBJ2-3	NA	NA	CAAASSDNTDTQYF	TGTGCCGCCGCCTCGAGCGACAACACAGATACGCAGTATTTT
TRBV7-6	TRBJ1-2	NA	many	CASSPGRGNYGYTF	TGTGCCAGCAGCCCGGGCCGGGGTAACTATGGCTACACCTTC
TRBV24-1	TRBJ1-3	NA	few	CATSEGNTIYF	TGTGCCACCAGTGAAGGCAACACCATATATTTT
TRBV5-4	TRBJ2-7	NA	few	CASSFGGPREQYF	TGTGCCAGCAGCTTCGGCGGACCTAGGGAGCAGTACTTC
TRBV5-1	TRBJ2-1	NA	many	CASRASYNEQFF	TGCGCCAGCAGGGCTAGCTACAATGAGCAGTTCTTC
TRBV5-1	TRBJ1-5	NA	few	CASSLLRSNQPQHF	TGCGCCAGCAGCTTGCTACGAAGCAATCAGCCCCAGCATTTT
TRBV24-1	TRBJ2-3	NA	few	CATSDLRGADTQYF	TGTGCCACCAGTGACTTGAGGGGGGCAGATACGCAGTATTTT
TRBV18	TRBJ2-7	NA	NA	CASSPFGGPSYEQYF	TGTGCCAGCTCACCCTTCGGGGGGCCCTCCTACGAGCAGTACTTC
TRBV3-1	TRBJ1-3	NA	many	CASSQDPAGSGNTIYF	TGTGCCAGCAGCCAAGATCCGGCGGGCTCTGGAAACACCATATATTTT
TRBV15	TRBJ2-1	NA	many	CATSRDGRGAILNNEQFF	TGTGCCACCAGCAGAGATGGACGGGGGGCCATACTTAACAATGAGCAGTTCTTC
TRBV7-3	TRBJ1-2	NA	few	CASSSQGGLEYGYTF	TGTGCCAGCAGCTCTCAGGGCGGGCTAGAGTATGGCTACACCTTC
TRBV7-3	TRBJ2-1	NA	few	CASSPSGIRRSEQFF	TGTGCCAGCAGCCCGTCCGGGATAAGACGTTCTGAGCAGTTCTTC
TRBV11-1	TRBJ1-2	TRBD1	NA	CASRPNAATGGGYTF	TGTGCCAGCAGACCAAATGCCGCTACAGGGGGTGGCTACACCTTC
TRBV27	TRBJ1-5	NA	NA	CASSISAADQPQHF	TGTGCCAGCAGTATATCAGCGGCCGATCAGCCCCAGCATTTT
TRBV5-1	TRBJ2-5	NA	few	CASRVGRQETQYF	TGCGCCAGCAGGGTAGGCAGACAAGAGACCCAGTACTTC
TRBV27	TRBJ2-7	NA	NA	CASSLSRGGLLNRQYF	TGTGCCAGCAGTTTATCGAGGGGGGGCCTGCTTAATCGGCAGTACTTC
TRBV30	TRBJ2-1	NA	NA	CAWSQGLYRNEQFF	TGTGCCTGGAGCCAAGGTTTGTACCGCAATGAGCAGTTCTTC
TRBV20-1	TRBJ1-5	NA	few	CSASGGGNQPQHF	TGCAGTGCTAGCGGGGGAGGCAATCAGCCCCAGCATTTT
TRBV7-9	TRBJ2-2	NA	NA	CASRRTGNTGELFF	TGTGCCAGCAGACGGACCGGGAACACCGGGGAGCTGTTTTTT
TRBV5-1	TRBJ2-3	NA	NA	CASGRGSTDTQYF	TGCGCCAGCGGCCGGGGATCGACAGATACGCAGTATTTT
TRBV29-1	TRBJ2-5	TRBD1	many	CSVAGTVDQETQYF	TGCAGCGTGGCCGGGACAGTAGACCAAGAGACCCAGTACTTC
TRBV27	TRBJ2-1	NA	few	CASTQNTAGNEQFF	TGTGCCAGCACCCAGAACACCGCCGGGAATGAGCAGTTCTTC
TRBV7-9	TRBJ1-2	TRBD1	few	CASSLVGGQGYYGYTF	TGTGCCAGCAGCTTAGTCGGCGGACAGGGGTACTATGGCTACACCTTC
TRBV5-1	TRBJ1-6	NA	NA	CASSFEQGLPLHF	TGCGCCAGCAGCTTTGAACAGGGCCTCCCCCTCCACTTT
TRBV5-1	TRBJ1-1	TRBD1	few	CASSLDEGAGTEAFF	TGCGCCAGCAGCTTGGATGAGGGGGCAGGGACTGAAGCTTTCTTT
TRBV24-1	TRBJ1-2	NA	few	CATSGGPGYGYTF	TGTGCCACCAGCGGGGGGCCAGGCTATGGCTACACCTTC
TRBV20-1	TRBJ1-1	TRBD1	few	CSAAQGVDTEAFF	TGCAGTGCTGCACAGGGGGTGGACACTGAAGCTTTCTTT
TRBV5-1	TRBJ2-7	TRBD1	many	CASSLVQGAVYEQYF	TGCGCCAGCAGCTTGGTACAGGGGGCGGTCTACGAGCAGTACTTC
TRBV10-3	TRBJ2-3	NA	many	CAISDQLATDTQYF	TGTGCCATCAGTGACCAGCTCGCCACAGATACGCAGTATTTT
TRBV27	TRBJ2-5	TRBD1	NA	CASSYGQGSGETQYF	TGTGCCAGCAGTTACGGACAGGGGTCGGGGGAGACCCAGTACTTC
TRBV12-3/TRBV12-4	TRBJ2-5	TRBD2	NA	CASSATSGGAVETQYF	TGTGCCAGCAGTGCAACTAGCGGGGGGGCGGTAGAGACCCAGTACTTC
TRBV4-3	TRBJ2-2	TRBD2	many	CASSPSGGGELFF	TGCGCCAGCAGCCCGTCGGGGGGCGGGGAGCTGTTTTTT
TRBV12-3/TRBV12-4	TRBJ2-1	TRBD2	few	CASSPFGSGGEQEQFF	TGTGCCAGCAGTCCATTCGGGAGCGGGGGGGAGCAGGAGCAGTTCTTC
TRBV6-6	TRBJ1-1	NA	many	CASKNTVGTEAFF	TGTGCCAGCAAAAATACAGTGGGGACTGAAGCTTTCTTT
TRBV6-2/TRBV6-3	TRBJ2-3	TRBD1	many	CASSLLLGQGLTQYF	TGTGCCAGCAGTCTACTGCTGGGACAGGGCCTCACGCAGTATTTT
TRBV7-6	TRBJ1-1	NA	many	CASRGGGNTEAFF	TGTGCCAGCAGGGGAGGTGGGAACACTGAAGCTTTCTTT
TRBV11-2	TRBJ2-1	NA	many	CASRLQGGIYNEQFF	TGTGCCAGCAGGTTACAAGGGGGAATCTACAATGAGCAGTTCTTC
TRBV5-1	TRBJ2-1	NA	few	CASSLVSANEQFF	TGCGCCAGCAGCTTGGTTTCCGCCAATGAGCAGTTCTTC
TRBV18	TRBJ2-7	NA	NA	CASSPFGDVYEQYF	TGTGCCAGCTCACCATTCGGGGATGTCTACGAGCAGTACTTC
TRBV11-2	TRBJ2-1	TRBD2	NA	CASSFTERGNEQFF	TGTGCCAGCAGCTTCACTGAGCGGGGGAATGAGCAGTTCTTC
TRBV7-2	TRBJ1-3	NA	many	CASSLGGVWNTIYF	TGTGCCAGCAGCTTAGGCGGGGTATGGAACACCATATATTTT
TRBV7-8	TRBJ1-2	NA	many	CASSSWGEVFGYTF	TGTGCCAGCAGCTCGTGGGGGGAAGTTTTTGGCTACACCTTC
TRBV18	TRBJ1-1	NA	many	CASSLNGGGRGTTEAFF	TGTGCCAGCTCACTAAATGGAGGGGGGCGCGGAACCACTGAAGCTTTCTTT
TRBV3-1	TRBJ1-6	TRBD1	few	CASSRTGGDSPLHF	TGTGCCAGCAGCCGGACAGGGGGCGATTCGCCCCTCCACTTT
TRBV6-5	TRBJ2-5	NA	few	CASSNREETQYF	TGTGCCAGCAGTAACAGGGAAGAGACCCAGTACTTC
TRBV2	TRBJ1-1	TRBD1	many	CASSERQGNTEAFF	TGTGCCAGCAGTGAAAGACAGGGGAACACTGAAGCTTTCTTT
TRBV14	TRBJ1-3	NA	NA	CASSQRGGGNTIYF	TGTGCCAGCAGCCAAAGAGGGGGAGGAAACACCATATATTTT
TRBV7-2	TRBJ2-2	NA	few	CAVGGPAGELFF	TGTGCAGTGGGGGGGCCCGCCGGGGAGCTGTTTTTT
TRBV4-2	TRBJ2-3	NA	few	CASSRERTGGQDTQYF	TGTGCCAGCAGCCGAGAACGGACGGGGGGCCAGGATACGCAGTATTTT
TRBV10-3	TRBJ1-6	TRBD1	few	CAISGLAGGLGSPLHF	TGTGCCATCAGTGGTTTAGCAGGGGGTCTCGGGTCACCCCTCCACTTT
TRBV5-1	TRBJ1-2	NA	many	CASSFTEDYGYTF	TGCGCCAGCAGCTTCACAGAGGACTATGGCTACACCTTC
TRBV4-1	TRBJ1-1	NA	many	CASSQGSLNTEAFF	TGCGCCAGCAGCCAGGGGTCTTTGAACACTGAAGCTTTCTTT